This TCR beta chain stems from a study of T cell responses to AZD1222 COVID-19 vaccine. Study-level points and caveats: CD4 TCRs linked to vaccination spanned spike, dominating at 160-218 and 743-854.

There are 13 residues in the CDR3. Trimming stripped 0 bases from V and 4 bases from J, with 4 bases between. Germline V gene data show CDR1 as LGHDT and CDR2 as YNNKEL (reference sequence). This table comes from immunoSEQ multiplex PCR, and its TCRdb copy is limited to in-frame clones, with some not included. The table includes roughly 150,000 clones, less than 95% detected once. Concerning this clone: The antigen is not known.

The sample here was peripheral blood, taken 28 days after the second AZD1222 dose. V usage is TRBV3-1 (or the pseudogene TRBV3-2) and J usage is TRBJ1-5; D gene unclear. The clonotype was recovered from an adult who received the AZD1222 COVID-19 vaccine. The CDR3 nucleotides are TGTGCCAGCAGCCAAGATTTTAATCAGCCCCAGCATTTT. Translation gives CASSQDFNQPQHF.